This T cell receptor beta chain comes out of a study of identical twins. Trimming shortened V by 3 bases and J by 2 bases, and 13 bases separated the two germline ends. The CDR3 consists of 16 residues. Germline loops: CDR1 ENHRY, CDR2 SYGVKD. The cDNA had a unique molecular identifier and a template-switch universal primer site. One entry per CDR3 protein, called by TCRdb with MiXCR from the 5' RACE reads. The table shows hundreds of thousands of distinct CDR3 sequences, with less than 25% occurring only once. This sample was shared with a second study, whose subject was T cells expressing NK-cell markers. As reported in that work: Seven sequenced donors out of eight were HCMV-seropositive, one seronegative. Roughly six donors carried dominant NKG2C+ clonotypes that made up roughly 1.0-7.5% of their CD8+ T cells.

The sequence came from a woman between 18 and 30 years old in good health. The J gene is TRBJ2-2, the V gene TRBV10-3; D possibly uses TRBD1 or TRBD2 (7 bases each). Material: CD4+ T cells sorted from blood. CDR3 sequence: CAISEAGQLNTGELFF. In nucleotides, the CDR3 is TGTGCCATCAGTGAAGCGGGACAGCTCAACACCGGGGAGCTGTTTTTT.